This TCR beta chain was retrieved from a study of CD8+ T cells in alopecia areata. Germline V gene lookup returns CDR1 GTSNPN and CDR2 SVGIG (reference sequence). The CDR3 extends over 14 amino acids. V gave up 7 bases and J gave up 4 bases, with 19 bases separating them. Extraction and reverse transcription of RNA yielded cDNA as the sequencing template. Measured with immunoSEQ multiplex PCR; TCRdb has only the in-frame clones, and not every one. The sample records 140,000 to 150,000 clones, around 62% being singletons. The receptor's source is a human donor in good health. The sample taken for sequencing was CD8+ T cells sorted from blood. The chain combines TRBV30 with TRBJ1-2, with D possibly matching TRBD1 (5 bases). Here the CDR3 reads CASYAADSIYGYTF. CDR3 coding DNA: TGTGCCTCCTACGCCGCCGACAGTATCTATGGCTACACCTTC.